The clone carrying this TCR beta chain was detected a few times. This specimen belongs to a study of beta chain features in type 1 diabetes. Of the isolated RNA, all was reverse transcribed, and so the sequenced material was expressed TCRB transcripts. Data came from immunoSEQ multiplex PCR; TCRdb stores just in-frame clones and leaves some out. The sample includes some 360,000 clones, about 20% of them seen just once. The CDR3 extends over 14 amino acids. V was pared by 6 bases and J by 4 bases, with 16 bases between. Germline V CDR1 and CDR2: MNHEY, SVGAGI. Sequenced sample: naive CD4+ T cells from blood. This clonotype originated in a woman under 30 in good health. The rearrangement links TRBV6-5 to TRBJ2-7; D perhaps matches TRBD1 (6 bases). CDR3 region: CASSSGFQGYEQYF. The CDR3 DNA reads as TGTGCCAGCAGCTCGGGTTTTCAGGGGTACGAGCAGTACTTC.